Given below is one TCR beta chain in context. Antigen unknown. Template-switching 5'RACE yielded the TCR cDNA; a universal primer site and UMIs were added in the process. TCRdb ran MiXCR on the 5' RACE reads and lists one entry per CDR3 protein. The table shows about 550,000 distinct CDR3 sequences, with around 21% occurring only once. Germline-derived CDR1 and CDR2 are SGHAT and FQNNGV. This CDR3 contains 18 residues. The V segment lost 5 bases and the J segment 2 bases; nucleotides outside the gene matches: 15. These data are taken from a study of T cells after yellow fever vaccination. The study's findings and limits: Although most clonotypes did not, a small share appeared in both CD4 and CD8 compartments. Among primary-vaccination clones, most reappeared after the booster, at 95% to 96% for CD4 and about 90% for CD8.

The rearrangement joins TRBV11-2 to TRBJ2-3; 8 nucleotides agree with TRBD2. Sample: PBMCs, taken 15 days after the yellow fever booster vaccination. The sequence was obtained from a man aged 25 to 45 who received the YFV17D yellow fever vaccine. The CDR3 loop is CASSPPSQGLDYTDTQYF. In DNA, the CDR3 is TGTGCCAGCAGCCCCCCTTCCCAGGGACTAGACTACACAGATACGCAGTATTTT. Complete variable domain (other parts from reference TRBV11-2 and TRBJ2-3): EAGVAQSPRYKIIEKRQSVAFWCNPISGHATLYWYQQILGQGPKLLIQFQNNGVVDDSQLPKDRFSAERLKGVDSTLKIQPAKLEDSAVYLCASSPPSQGLDYTDTQYFGPGTRLTVL.